This passage covers 6 T cell receptor beta chains from one sample sequenced in a study of shared clonotypes between healthy human individuals (dated by TCRdb to the early 2020s). Library preparation was by the immunoSEQ multiplex PCR assay. This immuneACCESS table, as held by TCRdb, lists in-frame sequences with V and J called but not all clones. Of the missing ones, under half trace to an unresolved V gene in checked studies; the others have no known cause. Counted in this sample were 2,100,000 or so clones; 90% to 97% of them appeared once. The leading ten clones occupy roughly 0.13% of the sample. Sequenced material: naive CD4+ T cells sorted from blood. The cell subset or site label, read with the paper, signifies: CD45RA+ positively selected. Receptors originate from a man aged 18 to 29 in good health.

The chain employs TRBV5-1 and TRBJ2-3; tentatively, D is TRBD1 (6 bases). CDR3 length: 16 residues. Germline CDR1 is SGHRS and CDR2 is YFSETQ. Trimming pared 0 bases from V and 0 bases from J, leaving 11 bases between. CDR3 DNA sequence: TGCGCCAGCAGCTTGGCTGGACAGATAAGCACAGATACGCAGTATTTT. Translated, it gives CASSLAGQISTDTQYF.

V usage is TRBV19 and J usage is TRBJ1-5; 8 positions agree with TRBD1. Trimming cost V 10 bases and J 4 bases; bases outside gene matches: 6. Germline CDR1 LNHDA, CDR2 SQIVND (reference sequence). The CDR3 has 13 residues. CDR3 residues: CATAGTGNQPQHF. CDR3 DNA: TGTGCCACCGCCGGGACAGGAAATCAGCCCCAGCATTTT.

This chain connects TRBV7-8 to TRBJ2-7; TRBD1 matches 7 bases. The germline V gene encodes CDR1 SGHVS and CDR2 FQNEAQ. CDR3 size: 17 residues. V shed 1 base, J shed 5 bases, and the junction held 14 bases outside the gene matches. CDR3 region: CASSLVALQGLGDEQYF. CDR3 coding DNA: TGTGCCAGCAGCTTAGTGGCCCTACAGGGGTTGGGTGACGAGCAGTACTTC.

This clone was detected only once. The J gene is TRBJ1-2, the V gene TRBV5-1; 10 bases align to TRBD1. The J segment lost 8 bases and the V segment lost 4 bases, leaving 11 bases of the junction unmatched. The CDR3 runs 15 residues. Germline V gene data show CDR1 as SGHRS and CDR2 as YFSETQ. The CDR3: CASSIQTGGEGGYTF. Written as DNA, the CDR3 is TGCGCCAGCAGCATCCAGACAGGGGGCGAAGGAGGCTACACCTTC.

V and J are TRBV5-1 and TRBJ2-1; 10 bases match TRBD2. The junction had 10 bases not matched to a gene; V was cut back by 3 bases and J by 4 bases. CDR1 is SGHRS, CDR2 YFSETQ, per germline. CDR3 size: 17 residues. The CDR3 spells CASSSGASGSGYNEQFF. The DNA of the CDR3 is TGCGCCAGCAGCTCCGGGGCTAGCGGGAGTGGGTACAATGAGCAGTTCTTC.

This sequence joins TRBV7-9 and TRBJ2-7; 9 nucleotides match TRBD1. The V segment lost 2 bases and the J segment 4 bases; nucleotides outside the gene matches: 3. The length of the CDR3 is 14 residues. Germline V gene sequence: CDR1 SEHNR, CDR2 FQNEAQ (reference sequence). The CDR3: CASSLTGGLYEQYF. CDR3 bases: TGTGCCAGCAGCTTAACAGGGGGCCTATACGAGCAGTACTTC. Based on the CDR3 plus reference TRBV7-9 and TRBJ2-7, the full variable domain is DTGVSQNPRHKITKRGQNVTFRCDPISEHNRLYWYRQTLGQGPEFLTYFQNEAQLEKSRLLSDRFSAERPKGSFSTLEIQRTEQGDSAMYLCASSLTGGLYEQYFGPGTRLTVT.